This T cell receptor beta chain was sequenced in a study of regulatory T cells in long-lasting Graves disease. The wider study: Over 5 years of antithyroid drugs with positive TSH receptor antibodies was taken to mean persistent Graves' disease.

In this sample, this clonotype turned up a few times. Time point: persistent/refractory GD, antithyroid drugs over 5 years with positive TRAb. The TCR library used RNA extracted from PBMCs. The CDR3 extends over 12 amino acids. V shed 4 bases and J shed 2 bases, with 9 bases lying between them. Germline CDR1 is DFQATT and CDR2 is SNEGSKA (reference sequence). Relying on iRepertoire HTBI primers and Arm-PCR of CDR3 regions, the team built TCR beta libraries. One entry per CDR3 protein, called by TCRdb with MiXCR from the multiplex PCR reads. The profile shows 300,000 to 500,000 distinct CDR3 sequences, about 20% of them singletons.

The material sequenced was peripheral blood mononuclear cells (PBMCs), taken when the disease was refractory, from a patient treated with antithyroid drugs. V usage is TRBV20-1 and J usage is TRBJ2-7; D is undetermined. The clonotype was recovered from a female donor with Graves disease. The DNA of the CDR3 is TGCAGTGCTACTGGTTCCGCCTACGAGCAGTACTTC. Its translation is CSATGSAYEQYF.